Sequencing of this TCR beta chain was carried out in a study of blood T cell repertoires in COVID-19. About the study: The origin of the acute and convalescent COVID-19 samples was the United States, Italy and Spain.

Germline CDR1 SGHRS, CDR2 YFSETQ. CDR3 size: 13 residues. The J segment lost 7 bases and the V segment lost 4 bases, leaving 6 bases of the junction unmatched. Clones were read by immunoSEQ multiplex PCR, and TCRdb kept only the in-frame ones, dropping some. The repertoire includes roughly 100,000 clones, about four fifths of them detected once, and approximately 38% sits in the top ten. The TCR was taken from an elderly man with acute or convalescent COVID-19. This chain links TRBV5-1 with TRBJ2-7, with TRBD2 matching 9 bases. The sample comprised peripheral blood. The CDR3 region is CASSDTSGSEQYF. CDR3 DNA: TGCGCCAGCAGCGATACTAGCGGGTCAGAGCAGTACTTC.